The 27 T cell receptor beta chains presented below share a single source sample, sequenced in a study of T cell responses to AZD1222 COVID-19 vaccine. Sequencing used immunoSEQ multiplex PCR; TCRdb keeps in-frame clones, though not all of them. Here the sample spans around 130,000 clones, under 95% being singletons. Sample: peripheral blood, taken on day 0 of AZD1222 vaccination. All receptors derive from an adult in good health.

The chain has TRBV30 and TRBJ1-2; tentative D call: TRBD1 (6 bases). Germline loops: CDR1 GTSNPN, CDR2 SVGIG (reference sequence). CDR3 length: 14 amino acids. V was shortened by 4 bases and J by 5 bases, with 17 bases between the two germline ends. CDR3 residues: CAWKPGVPGYGYTF. CDR3 in DNA: TGTGCCTGGAAGCCAGGGGTCCCGGGGTATGGCTACACCTTC.

The chain couples TRBV5-1 to TRBJ1-2; 8 bases are shared with TRBD1. Trimming cost V 3 bases and J 14 bases; bases outside gene matches: 21. Germline CDR1 is SGHRS and CDR2 is YFSETQ. The CDR3 spans 16 residues. CDR3 sequence: CASSSWGGAGGAGWTF. The CDR3 region has the DNA TGCGCCAGCAGCTCCTGGGGAGGGGCAGGGGGCGCGGGCTGGACCTTC. The full variable domain, rest sourced from reference TRBV5-1 and TRBJ1-2, is KAGVTQTPRYLIKTRGQQVTLSCSPISGHRSVSWYQQTPGQGLQFLFEYFSETQRNKGNFPGRFSGRQFSNSRSEMNVSTLELGDSALYLCASSSWGGAGGAGWTFGSGTRLTVV.

The chain links TRBV4-2 to TRBJ2-5; a weak D match, TRBD2 (6 bases). V lost 4 bases and J lost 2, with 17 bases in between. Germline V lookup: CDR1 LGHNA, CDR2 YNFKEQ. The CDR3 extends over 16 amino acids. The chain's CDR3 is CASSRDRLGGQETQYF. As DNA, the CDR3 is TGTGCCAGCAGCCGTGATAGGTTGGGGGGACAAGAGACCCAGTACTTC.

The rearrangement links TRBV28 to TRBJ2-3; TRBD2 aligns across 13 bases. The CDR3 is made up of 20 amino acids. The ends lost 3 bases at V and 3 bases at J; junction bases unmatched: 15. Germline V lookup: CDR1 MDHEN, CDR2 SYDVKM. The CDR3: CASSFQAGTSGAHVTDTQYF. In DNA form, the CDR3 reads TGTGCCAGCAGTTTTCAAGCCGGGACTAGCGGGGCGCATGTGACAGATACGCAGTATTTT.

This clone was recorded only once. The rearrangement joins TRBV20-1 to TRBJ2-3; TRBD2 aligns across 10 bases. V was pared by 3 bases and J by 5 bases, with 5 bases of the junction left unmatched. This CDR3 comprises 14 residues. Germline CDR1 reads DFQATT; CDR2 reads SNEGSKA (reference sequence). CDR3 in amino acids: CSASRLAGEDTQYF. The CDR3 DNA sequence: TGCAGTGCTAGTAGGCTAGCGGGAGAAGATACGCAGTATTTT.

The rearrangement joins TRBV14 to TRBJ2-7; D may match TRBD1 or TRBD2 (6 bases each). Germline loops: CDR1 SGHDN, CDR2 FVKESK. The V end was cut by 0 bases, the J end by 4 bases, with 19 bases between. This CDR3 has 17 residues. CDR3 protein: CASSQELGGTMGYEQYF. The CDR3 DNA reads TGTGCCAGCAGCCAAGAATTGGGCGGGACAATGGGGTACGAGCAGTACTTC.

V gene TRBV11-3 combines with J gene TRBJ1-6; tentative D call: TRBD1 (5 bases). Trimming took off 3 bases at V and 5 bases at J, with 8 bases between the two ends. The V gene's germline CDR1 is SGHNT and CDR2 YENEEA. The CDR3 has 14 residues. CDR3: CASSFDSHNSPLHF. The CDR3 DNA reads TGTGCCAGCAGCTTCGACAGTCATAATTCACCCCTCCACTTT.

CDR3 loop: CSVKSTSGNTGELFF. CDR3 DNA sequence: TGCAGCGTTAAATCTACTAGCGGCAACACCGGGGAGCTGTTTTTT. The chain couples TRBV29-1 to TRBJ2-2; 8 bases line up with TRBD2. V shed 5 bases, J shed 2 bases, and the junction held 7 bases outside the gene matches. There are 15 residues in the CDR3. Per the germline V gene, CDR1 is SQVTM and CDR2 is ANQGSEA.

The chain has TRBV3-1 (or the pseudogene TRBV3-2) and TRBJ1-1; D not certain. Trimming pared 1 base from V and 1 base from J, leaving 22 bases between. Germline CDR1 is LGHDT and CDR2 is YNNKEL (reference sequence). The CDR3 extends over 19 amino acids. CDR3 coding DNA: TGTGCCAGCAGCCAAGCCGTAAAAAATGGGTCCGAGCCGAACACTGAAGCTTTCTTT. Encoded protein: CASSQAVKNGSEPNTEAFF.

This rearrangement joins TRBV29-1 to TRBJ1-1, with TRBD1 as a possible D gene (5 bases). The V end lost 6 bases, the J end lost 7 bases, and 12 bases lay between the germline ends. Germline CDR1 is SQVTM and CDR2 is ANQGSEA. The CDR3 is made up of 11 amino acids. CDR3 sequence: CSVYTGGEAFF. The DNA for the CDR3 is TGCAGCGTATATACAGGTGGTGAAGCTTTCTTT.

The J gene is TRBJ1-2, the V gene TRBV7-9; D is possibly TRBD1 (6 bases). This CDR3 region has 13 residues. CDR1 is SEHNR, CDR2 FQNEAQ, per germline (reference sequence). The ends were cut back, 3 bases at V and 4 bases at J, with 9 bases in the middle. DNA of the CDR3: TGTGCCAGCAGCTTCACAGGGTCCTATGGCTACACCTTC. Protein product: CASSFTGSYGYTF.

J is TRBJ2-2 and V is TRBV7-3; 11 bases fit TRBD2. CDR3 length: 16 amino acids. Germline lookup yields CDR1 SGHTA and CDR2 FQGTGA. Trimming took 5 bases from V and 5 from J; bases not matched to a gene: 7. The CDR3 sequence is CASSPNGLAGTGELFF. For the CDR3, the DNA is TGTGCCAGCAGCCCGAATGGACTAGCGGGTACCGGGGAGCTGTTTTTT. Using reference TRBV7-3 and TRBJ2-2 for the parts outside the CDR3, the full variable domain is GAGVSQTPSNKVTEKGKYVELRCDPISGHTALYWYRQSLGQGPEFLIYFQGTGAADDSGLPNDRFFAVRPEGSVSTLKIQRTERGDSAVYLCASSPNGLAGTGELFFGEGSRLTVL.

V gene TRBV6-6 combines with J gene TRBJ1-5; weak D call: TRBD1 (5 bases). CDR3 length equals 17 residues. V was clipped by 5 bases and J by 4 bases, with 21 bases between them. CDR1 is MNHNY and CDR2 is SVGAGI in the germline V gene (reference sequence). In nucleotides, the CDR3 is TGTGCCAGCAGTCCGGTGGGGGGGGGAACATTTAATCAGCCCCAGCATTTT. Its protein is CASSPVGGGTFNQPQHF.

This clone was counted between two and nine times. The J gene is TRBJ2-3, the V gene TRBV24-1; TRBD2 agrees at 8 bases. The CDR3 has 14 residues. The ends lost 7 bases at V and 3 bases at J; junction bases unmatched: 5. The V gene's germline CDR1 is KGHDR and CDR2 SFDVKD. CDR3 region: CATSVGGGTDTQYF. CDR3 sequence (DNA): TGTGCCACCAGCGTCGGGGGGGGGACAGATACGCAGTATTTT.

This clone has just a few counts. The chain is built from TRBV19 and TRBJ1-5; 8 positions agree with TRBD1. The CDR3 totals 18 residues. J lost 2 bases, V lost 7 bases, and 16 bases had no gene match. Germline V gene data show CDR1 as LNHDA and CDR2 as SQIVND (reference sequence). CDR3 residues: CASNRAGGAGLGNQPQHF. The DNA for the CDR3 is TGTGCCAGTAACCGAGCAGGGGGCGCGGGGCTTGGCAATCAGCCCCAGCATTTT.

The chain links TRBV24-1 to TRBJ1-1; D not certain. Trimming pared 1 base from V and 1 base from J, leaving 6 bases between. Germline CDR1 is KGHDR and CDR2 is SFDVKD. This CDR3 is 14 amino acids long. CDR3 region: CATSDFLENTEAFF. The CDR3 DNA sequence: TGTGCCACCAGTGATTTTCTAGAGAACACTGAAGCTTTCTTT.

The chain couples TRBV19 to TRBJ2-2, with 8 bases that match TRBD1. Losses at the gene ends were 7 bases for V and 3 bases for J; bases not matched to a gene: 7. From germline, CDR1 is LNHDA and CDR2 SQIVND (reference sequence). The CDR3 sequence is 15 residues long. For the CDR3, the DNA is TGTGCCAGTATCACCGACAGGGGCTACACCGGGGAGCTGTTTTTT. Residues: CASITDRGYTGELFF.

This chain links TRBV12-5 with TRBJ2-4, with TRBD2 as a possible D gene (6 bases). Germline CDR1 LGHNT, CDR2 FRNRAP. Trimming shortened V by 1 base and J by 0 bases, and 16 bases separated the two germline ends. The CDR3 contains 18 residues. The CDR3 DNA sequence: TGTGCTAGTGGTTTGGCCCCTGGGGGGTGGCTAGCCAAAAACATTCAGTACTTC. Its protein product is CASGLAPGGWLAKNIQYF.

This clone was seen a handful of times. The chain carries TRBV2 and TRBJ1-5; TRBD1 is a possible D gene (6 bases). The length of the CDR3 is 15 residues. The V and J ends lost 4 bases and 0 bases respectively, with 10 bases between them. Germline loops: CDR1 SNHLY, CDR2 FYNNEI. CDR3 in amino acids: CASSVEGDSNQPQHF. CDR3 in DNA: TGTGCCAGCAGTGTTGAGGGGGATAGCAATCAGCCCCAGCATTTT.

The chain is built from TRBV5-4 and TRBJ1-3; D is unclear. The CDR3 covers 15 residues. Per germline, CDR1 SGHNT and CDR2 YYREEE (reference sequence). Trimming pared 3 bases from V and 0 bases from J, leaving 10 bases between. In DNA form, the CDR3 reads TGTGCCAGCAGCTCAGGAGCGTTCTCTGGAAACACCATATATTTT. Its translation is CASSSGAFSGNTIYF.

This chain links TRBV3-1 (or the pseudogene TRBV3-2) with TRBJ2-3; perhaps TRBD2 as D (5 bases). This CDR3 region has 14 residues. The V end was cut by 1 base, the J end by 5 bases, with 10 bases between. Germline loops: CDR1 LGHDT, CDR2 YNNKEL (reference sequence). Here the CDR3 DNA reads TGTGCCAGCAGCCAAGTCGGGAAGTTAGATACGCAGTATTTT. Residues: CASSQVGKLDTQYF.

The CDR3 spells CASSVSGAWGSEQFF. CDR3 nucleotide sequence: TGTGCCAGCAGCGTTAGCGGGGCCTGGGGTTCCGAGCAGTTCTTC. The chain combines TRBV9 with TRBJ2-1, with 8 bases matching TRBD2. This CDR3 comprises 15 residues. Trimming removed 2 bases from V and 10 bases from J; junction bases left unmatched: 11. Germline V gene data show CDR1 as SGDLS and CDR2 as YYNGEE.

The genes are TRBV7-8 and TRBJ1-1; no clear D. The CDR3 covers 12 residues. CDR1 is SGHVS, CDR2 FQNEAQ, per germline. Trimming left V 2 bases short and J 3 bases short, with 4 bases between. In DNA, the CDR3 is TGTGCCAGCAGCTTAAGCTACACTGAAGCTTTCTTT. Translation gives CASSLSYTEAFF.

This clone was observed once. The rearrangement joins TRBV18 to TRBJ2-6; a weak D match, TRBD1 (5 bases). With 4 bases removed from V and 0 bases from J, the gap between germline ends came to 7 bases. The CDR3 contains 15 residues. CDR1 and CDR2 (germline): KGHSH, LQKENI. The CDR3 spells CASSLQGSGANVLTF. The CDR3 nucleotides read TGTGCCAGCTCACTCCAGGGCTCTGGGGCCAACGTCCTGACTTTC.

V is TRBV29-1 and J is TRBJ1-1; D remains ambiguous. The V end lost 5 bases, the J end lost 6 bases, and 13 bases lay between the germline ends. This CDR3 region has 12 residues. The germline V gene has CDR1 SQVTM and CDR2 ANQGSEA. The CDR3 here is CSVSRDEAEAFF. The CDR3 DNA follows: TGCAGCGTTTCAAGGGATGAAGCTGAAGCTTTCTTT.

In this sample, this clone turned up once. The chain links TRBV3-1 (or the pseudogene TRBV3-2) to TRBJ2-7, with D possibly matching TRBD2 (5 bases). The V end was cut by 0 bases, the J end by 7 bases, with 7 bases between. In germline, CDR1 is LGHDT, CDR2 YNNKEL (reference sequence). There are 12 residues in the CDR3. CDR3 nucleotides: TGTGCCAGCAGCCAAGAACAGCGGGAGCAGTACTTC. Protein sequence: CASSQEQREQYF.

The genes are TRBV19 and TRBJ2-3, with 8 bases lining up with TRBD1. This CDR3 comprises 14 residues. The V gene's germline CDR1 is LNHDA and CDR2 SQIVND (reference sequence). V shed 5 bases, J shed 1 base, and the junction held 2 bases outside the gene matches. The DNA of the CDR3 is TGTGCCAGTAGTGCGACAGGGGGCACAGATACGCAGTATTTT. Amino acids: CASSATGGTDTQYF.